Below are 24 T cell receptor beta chains sequenced from a single sample in a study of blood T cell repertoires in COVID-19. The table came from immunoSEQ multiplex PCR; TCRdb's copy has only in-frame clones and leaves some out. The sample includes 150,000 to 200,000 clones, more than 75% of them seen just once. The material sequenced was peripheral blood. The receptors originated from a woman in her thirties or forties with COVID-19, enrolled during active disease.

V and J are TRBV2 and TRBJ1-1, with TRBD1 matching 7 bases. The junction had 16 bases not matched to a gene; V was cut back by 7 bases and J by 5 bases. Germline V CDR1 and CDR2: SNHLY, FYNNEI. This CDR3 region has 16 residues. The CDR3 here is CASTERQGKIRTEAFF. CDR3 sequence (DNA): TGTGCCAGCACCGAGAGACAGGGAAAAATTCGTACTGAAGCTTTCTTT.

The chain is built from TRBV12-3 or TRBV12-4 and TRBJ1-2; D gene ambiguous. The CDR3 has 13 amino acids. The germline V and J ends were trimmed by 5 bases and 4 bases, with 11 bases remaining between them. CDR3 nucleotide sequence: TGTGCCAGCAGTCCCTCTCTAACCTATGGCTACACCTTC. This translates into CASSPSLTYGYTF.

This clone has ten or more counts. V is TRBV28 and J is TRBJ2-7, with D tentatively TRBD1 (6 bases). CDR1 and CDR2 from the germline V gene are MDHEN and SYDVKM. Trimming stripped 5 bases from V and 0 bases from J, with 14 bases between. This CDR3 is 15 amino acids long. CDR3 coding DNA: TGTGCCAGCAGTCTGCAGGGGTTTAGCTCCTACGAGCAGTACTTC. It encodes CASSLQGFSSYEQYF.

The J gene is TRBJ2-7, the V gene TRBV6-5; a possible D gene is TRBD2 (6 bases). Germline lookup yields CDR1 MNHEY and CDR2 SVGAGI. The CDR3 is 15 amino acids. Trimming took off 4 bases at V and 4 bases at J, with 17 bases between the two ends. CDR3 protein: CASSFGSPLGYEQYF. In nucleotides, the CDR3 is TGTGCCAGCAGTTTCGGGAGCCCCCTGGGATACGAGCAGTACTTC.

The chain carries TRBV7-8 and TRBJ2-3; the match to TRBD2 covers 12 bases. J was trimmed by 0 bases and V by 7 bases; bases with no gene match: 5. The V gene's germline CDR1 is SGHVS and CDR2 FQNEAQ. The CDR3 runs 16 residues. The CDR3, as DNA: TGTGCCAGCATTCTGACTAGCGGGGGAAGCACAGATACGCAGTATTTT. Translation gives CASILTSGGSTDTQYF. Together with reference TRBV7-8 and TRBJ2-3, the CDR3 gives the full variable domain: GAGVSQSPRYKVAKRGQDVALRCDPISGHVSLFWYQQALGQGPEFLTYFQNEAQLDKSGLPSDRFFAERPEGSVSTLKIQRTQQEDSAVYLCASILTSGGSTDTQYFGPGTRLTVL.

The CDR3 spells CATSRGELAGEETQYF. The CDR3 DNA is TGTGCCACCAGCAGAGGCGAACTAGCGGGAGAAGAGACCCAGTACTTC. The chain links TRBV15 to TRBJ2-5; 11 bases are shared with TRBD2. The CDR3 loop spans 16 amino acids. V dropped 1 base and J dropped 3; count of bases not matched to a gene: 4. Germline CDR1 LNHNV, CDR2 YYDKDF (reference sequence).

This clone was counted only a few times. The V and J genes are TRBV27 and TRBJ2-7; TRBD1 aligns across 10 bases. Germline CDR1 and CDR2: MNHEY and SMNVEV (reference sequence). V was pared by 5 bases and J by 2 bases, with 9 bases of the junction left unmatched. The CDR3 is 16 residues long. The CDR3: CASSPTGTGVTYEQYF. CDR3 coding DNA: TGTGCCAGCAGTCCAACCGGGACAGGGGTTACCTACGAGCAGTACTTC.

The sample holds one count of this clone. The V call is TRBV29-1, the J call TRBJ1-2, with TRBD1 matching 7 bases. Losses at the gene ends were 3 bases for V and 5 bases for J; bases not matched to a gene: 0. CDR1 and CDR2 (germline): SQVTM, ANQGSEA. The CDR3 runs 11 residues. Written as DNA, the CDR3 is TGCAGCGTTGACAGGGGGTATGGCTACACCTTC. As protein: CSVDRGYGYTF.

J is TRBJ2-1 and V is TRBV12-5; no clear D gene. Germline V CDR1 and CDR2: LGHNT, FRNRAP. This CDR3 has 13 amino acids. V shed 3 bases and J shed 6 bases, with 9 bases lying between them. The CDR3 sequence is CASGFQHSNEQFF. The DNA of the CDR3 is TGTGCTAGTGGTTTTCAGCACAGCAATGAGCAGTTCTTC.

The chain carries TRBV5-5 and TRBJ1-3, with a tentative D call TRBD1 (5 bases). The CDR3 length is 15 residues. The V gene's germline CDR1 is SGHKS and CDR2 YYEKEE (reference sequence). V was trimmed by 3 bases and J by 2 bases, leaving 12 bases between them. CDR3: CASSSVGGAGNTIYF. The DNA for the CDR3 is TGTGCCAGCAGCTCTGTCGGGGGAGCTGGAAACACCATATATTTT. Based on the CDR3 plus reference TRBV5-5 and TRBJ1-3, the full variable domain is DAGVTQSPTHLIKTRGQQVTLRCSPISGHKSVSWYQQVLGQGPQFIFQYYEKEERGRGNFPDRFSARQFPNYSSELNVNALLLGDSALYLCASSSVGGAGNTIYFGEGSWLTVV.

V is TRBV10-3 and J is TRBJ2-3; unclear D gene. There are 11 residues in the CDR3. V was shortened by 10 bases and J by 4 bases, with 9 bases between the two germline ends. Germline V lookup: CDR1 ENHRY, CDR2 SYGVKD. Here the CDR3 reads CATSMADTQYF. The DNA for the CDR3 is TGTGCCACTTCTATGGCAGATACGCAGTATTTT.

CDR3 sequence (DNA): TGCGCCAGCAGCCACGGGGGAGTGGGATCCAATGAGCAGTTCTTC. Its protein is CASSHGGVGSNEQFF. The V gene is TRBV4-1, the J gene TRBJ2-1, with D perhaps TRBD2 (6 bases). The length of the CDR3 is 15 residues. Germline V gene data show CDR1 as MGHRA and CDR2 as YSYEKL. Trimming took off 3 bases at V and 6 bases at J, with 15 bases between the two ends.

This clone was seen more than once but under ten times. The chain carries TRBV7-9 and TRBJ2-1; unclear D gene. The germline V and J ends were trimmed by 1 base and 8 bases, with 6 bases remaining between them. There are 12 residues in the CDR3. Germline CDR1 and CDR2: SEHNR and FQNEAQ (reference sequence). The CDR3 is CASSLGVDEQFF. In nucleotides, the CDR3 is TGTGCCAGCAGCTTAGGAGTAGATGAGCAGTTCTTC.

The V gene is TRBV7-9, the J gene TRBJ2-3; D might be TRBD2 (5 bases). Per germline, CDR1 SEHNR and CDR2 FQNEAQ (reference sequence). V was pared by 7 bases and J by 2 bases, with 22 bases between. This CDR3 region has 17 residues. The CDR3 protein is CASILGPRGLYTDTQYF. CDR3 sequence (DNA): TGTGCCAGCATCCTAGGGCCTCGGGGTCTATACACAGATACGCAGTATTTT.

The chain employs TRBV6-5 and TRBJ1-2, with D possibly being TRBD1 (5 bases). V was shortened by 2 bases and J by 3 bases, with 10 bases between the two germline ends. CDR3 length: 14 residues. Germline lookup yields CDR1 MNHEY and CDR2 SVGAGI. The CDR3 sequence: CASSYGGGDYGYTF. Written as DNA, the CDR3 is TGTGCCAGCAGTTACGGGGGGGGAGACTATGGCTACACCTTC.

In DNA, the CDR3 is TGCAGCGTTGTAAAAACTAGCGGATACAATGAGCAGTTCTTC. This encodes CSVVKTSGYNEQFF. This chain joins TRBV29-1 and TRBJ2-1; TRBD2 aligns across 8 bases. This CDR3 is 14 amino acids long. CDR1 SQVTM and CDR2 ANQGSEA come from the germline V gene. V lost 4 bases, J lost 4 bases, and 6 bases stayed unmatched.

This clone was counted between two and nine times. The gene calls are TRBV9 and TRBJ2-7, with 8 bases lining up with TRBD2. CDR1 is SGDLS and CDR2 is YYNGEE in the germline V gene. CDR3 length equals 16 residues. V shed 3 bases and J 5 bases; nucleotides not matched to a gene: 13. CDR3 protein: CASSAGTSGRQDEQYF. For the CDR3, the DNA is TGTGCCAGCAGCGCCGGTACTAGCGGTCGACAGGACGAGCAGTACTTC. The variable domain in full, completed from reference TRBV9 and TRBJ2-7, reads DSGVTQTPKHLITATGQRVTLRCSPRSGDLSVYWYQQSLDQGLQFLIQYYNGEERAKGNILERFSAQQFPDLHSELNLSSLELGDSALYFCASSAGTSGRQDEQYFGPGTRLTVT.

The genes are TRBV10-3 and TRBJ2-7; 16 bases fit TRBD2. Germline V gene sequence: CDR1 ENHRY, CDR2 SYGVKD. J gave up 6 bases and V 6 bases, and 11 bases lay outside the gene matches. This CDR3 contains 17 residues. The CDR3 nucleotides read TGTGCCATCAGCGAACCTATGGGACTAGCGGGAGGGGGCGAGCAGTACTTC. Residues: CAISEPMGLAGGGEQYF.

The gene calls are TRBV4-2 and TRBJ1-2; D is undetermined. Germline CDR1 and CDR2: LGHNA and YNFKEQ. The V and J ends lost 0 bases and 0 bases respectively, with 8 bases between them. The CDR3 contains 15 residues. The CDR3 sequence: CASSQEENTNYGYTF. CDR3 coding DNA: TGTGCCAGCAGCCAAGAAGAAAACACTAACTATGGCTACACCTTC.

The rearrangement uses TRBV4-3 and TRBJ1-2; no clear D gene. Deletions cut 0 bases from V and 1 base from J, with 15 bases between. Germline V gives CDR1 LGHNA, CDR2 YSLEER. This CDR3 comprises 17 residues. The CDR3 loop reads CASSQDHLTAHNYGYTF. CDR3 in DNA: TGCGCCAGCAGCCAAGATCATCTTACAGCTCATAACTATGGCTACACCTTC.

The chain is built from TRBV7-8 and TRBJ2-3, with a weak D call TRBD2 (7 bases). The CDR3 covers 15 residues. V was shortened by 1 base and J by 2 bases, with 10 bases between the two germline ends. Germline CDR1 is SGHVS and CDR2 is FQNEAQ. CDR3 DNA: TGTGCCAGCAGCTTAGGGGGGGGCTACACAGATACGCAGTATTTT. Translating it yields CASSLGGGYTDTQYF.

This clone was detected a few times. The V call is TRBV10-1, the J call TRBJ1-1; the D is unclear. V dropped 8 bases and J dropped 0 bases, with 10 bases sitting between them. The CDR3 is 13 amino acids. Germline V gives CDR1 WNHNN, CDR2 SYGVQD (reference sequence). CDR3 protein: CASPTSMNTEAFF. The CDR3 region has the DNA TGCGCCAGCCCTACTTCCATGAACACTGAAGCTTTCTTT.

The chain joins TRBV3-1 (or the pseudogene TRBV3-2) to TRBJ2-7; 7 nucleotides match TRBD1. The CDR3 contains 17 residues. The junction had 13 bases not matched to a gene; V was cut back by 2 bases and J by 3 bases. Per the germline V gene, CDR1 is LGHDT and CDR2 is YNNKEL (reference sequence). The CDR3 spells CASSQSTLQGYSYEQYF. For the CDR3, the DNA is TGTGCCAGCAGCCAATCCACCCTACAGGGGTACAGCTACGAGCAGTACTTC.

The rearrangement joins TRBV4-2 to TRBJ1-4; D remains ambiguous. Germline lookup yields CDR1 LGHNA and CDR2 YNFKEQ. There are 16 residues in the CDR3. V shed 0 bases and J shed 6 bases, with 14 bases lying between them. Here the CDR3 reads CASSQDLGGGDEKLFF. CDR3 DNA: TGTGCCAGCAGCCAAGATCTAGGCGGAGGTGATGAAAAACTGTTTTTT.